What follows describes a single TCR beta chain. This clone was observed a single time. Its antigen remains undetermined. One base away there is no much larger clone; base qualities are not given. The cohort comprised around 690 healthy bone marrow donors. At the time of sampling, all cohort members were nominally healthy, though unrecorded immune exposures were likely present. The donor was CMV seropositive and belonged to the group of 270 or so seropositive cohort members. A peripheral blood sample was provided by each donor, and peripheral blood mononuclear cells were used for TCR beta sequencing. Genomic DNA was extracted from the blood cell samples with the Qiagen DNeasy Blood Extraction Kit. Library creation used the immunoSEQ multiplex PCR assay. For the multiplex PCR, a mixture combining 60 forward primers for TCR Vbeta segments and 13 reverse primers for TCR Jbeta segments was used. A multiplex PCR assay on genomic DNA amplified the CDR3 region of rearranged TCR beta genes. The amplified TCR beta libraries were sequenced on the Illumina HiSeq System as 87-base-pair reads. On the authors' methods: A later analysis tallied some 79 million unique TCR beta chains across the 600 to 700 repertoires, and roughly 11 million of those chains were shared by two or more donors. Raw reads were error-corrected and collapsed into unique sequences with a nearest-neighbor algorithm that merged closely related sequences to remove PCR and sequencing errors. CDR3 sequences were aligned to IMGT reference sequences to assign V, D and J gene segments. For a sequence to be retained, at least a six-nucleotide match to both a V gene segment and a J gene segment was required. Rearrangements were classified as productive when the CDR3 lacked stop codons and remained in frame with V and J, and all other rearrangements were classified as non-productive. CDR3 was defined by IMGT convention, running from the second conserved V-encoded cysteine to the conserved J-encoded phenylalanine. The earlier analysis of about 610 of the donors excluded sequences that lacked an unambiguous match to a single V gene segment. An earlier analysis of a few hundred of the donors classified V segments as functional when productive rearrangements were above 56.7% and as segregating when the standard deviation between donors was above 5%. A statistical classification framework was built to diagnose cytomegalovirus status from the catalog of TCR beta chain sequences. V and J gene assignment, in a later analysis, came from comparing TCR nucleotide sequences with IMGT/GENE-DB human TR gene sequences. In a later analysis, CDR3 sequences and most-parsimonious VDJ recombination scenarios were assigned using the TCRdist pipeline. In a later analysis, every TCR beta chain was defined by the combination of its CDR3 amino acid sequence and its V-gene family, and reads without a unique V-gene family were dropped. A later analysis removed several hundred highly shared, low-generation-probability nucleotide sequences to deal with suspected cross-contamination and a sequencing artifact. In a later analysis, a clonal expansion index for each public chain was calculated from normalized within-repertoire ranks of inferred template counts. In a later analysis, generation probabilities were computed using a VDJ recombination model fitted to out-of-frame rearrangements, and the results were checked against IGoR. Hypergeometric tests were used in a later analysis to score TCR-TCR, TCR-HLA and TCR-CMV co-occurrence, with a repertoire-size bias correction applied to the TCR pairs. False discovery rates were estimated in a later analysis by permuting HLA or CMV assignments 20 times. In a later analysis, co-occurring TCRs were grouped with DBSCAN, and TCRdist sequence similarity was added when clustering was performed within HLA-allele-positive subsets. Repertoires with fewer than 30,000 or more than 120,000 public chains were left out of co-occurrence clustering, as were about 5 repertoires with anomalous nucleotide sharing. In its TCRdb copy, this immuneACCESS table keeps in-frame sequences only and misses some clones. Where compared with another copy, unresolved V genes explain less than half of these, and the others have no known cause. V, J and clone size are those of that table, while D and trimming were read from the DNA. The sample profile shows some 170,000 clones; more than 65% of them were found once. In total, the top ten clones hold under 5.5% of the sample.

The data are from a study of cytomegalovirus exposure and HLA in healthy donors (dated 2017 in TCRdb). Broadly, across the study: According to an earlier analysis of around 600 of the donors, about 179 million T cells yielded 95 million to 140 million unique TCR beta sequences and roughly 280 Gb of sequence data. Roughly 300 gigabases of sequencing data and around 90 million unique TCR sequences made up an early release that covered approximately 700 HLA-typed donors. Among the roughly 410 genotyped donors, around 79% belonged to the genetic ancestry cluster associated with self-reported Caucasian donors. The study was designed to test whether signatures of past pathogen exposure could be identified by cataloging public T cell receptors. Using immunosequencing, the study profiled T cell repertoires from approximately 700 subjects and related those repertoires to cytomegalovirus serostatus. A separate validation cohort of approximately 130 different subjects was used in addition to the roughly 670-subject first cohort. High-throughput TCR immunosequencing, statistical association of individual TCRs with disease status, and machine learning were combined to predict cytomegalovirus infection status. A later analysis re-examined previously published TCR beta repertoires from 610 or so donors and added high-resolution HLA genotyping to investigate patterns of TCR occurrence. Rather than using new phenotypic data, the later analysis identified candidate immune exposures from TCR beta sequences and from how often those sequences occurred across donors. To decide whether each TCR beta V gene segment behaved as functional or pseudogenic, an earlier analysis of approximately 620 of the donors relied on high-throughput TCR beta sequencing. Donor age, sex, ethnicity and CMV serostatus were compiled together with the repertoire data. Genome-wide SNP genotypes for about 65% of the 666 donors were used in a later genetic analysis, which treated that subset as a discovery cohort. All discovery cohort repertoires had been generated using a single sequencing platform. Class I and class II HLA loci were covered by the typing at four-digit resolution. Typing coverage differed by locus: A, B, C, DRB1 and DQB1 were typed in roughly 620-630 donors, DQA1 in 500 to 550, DPA1 in some 570, and DPB1 in just under 480. Roughly 5 DR-DQ haplotypes were handled as single units for association and clustering because linkage in the cohort was strong. On average, approximately 250,000 unique TCR beta nucleotide sequences were sequenced per donor among 350 to 400 genotyped donors of the cohort, with about 17% of those sequences being non-productive.

Via the germline V gene, CDR1 is SGHTA and CDR2 FQGNSA. The CDR3 starts with the cysteine, ends with the phenylalanine, and has 14 residues. Of the read, only the CDR3 DNA is kept; its 42 bases are in frame from base 1. Clipping removes 5 bases from V and 5 bases from J, with 7 as the unmatched junction base count. On the study overall, not on this receptor specifically: The cohort was sequenced for TCR beta chains only, and without alpha or paired-chain data the features that could be detected were limited. It was suggested by the authors that the approach could potentially be generalized to other disease states and immunological phenotypes. A further reported finding was that TCR beta sequences accurately predicted the HLA-A and HLA-B alleles for most subjects in the first cohort. Roughly uniform sequencing depth across donors was assumed in presence/absence analyses, although this assumption may not hold. According to a later genetic analysis, donors in an Asian-associated ancestry cluster had fewer N-insertions in productive TCRs than the roughly 700-donor mean. When HLA alleles, especially DR and DQ, strongly co-occurred, TCR associations were difficult to assign to individual alleles. The study gave a list of about 160 TCR beta chains associated with cytomegalovirus. In an earlier analysis of a few hundred of the donors, most TCR beta V segments were observed in productive rearrangements about 87% or about 30% of the time, broadly matching IMGT annotations. Because HLA typing was missing for some donors at each locus, association tests included only the typed subset. The classifier was reported to diagnose cytomegalovirus status with high specificity and sensitivity in both the original and validation cohorts. A later analysis found that TCR association rates varied across HLA loci, with DRB1 alleles showing the most associated TCRs and HLA-C alleles the fewest. Compared with equally common non-associated chains, HLA-associated TCR beta chains in a later analysis were more clonally expanded and had lower generation probabilities. While some public TCRs were present in many individuals, most TCR sequences turned up only very rarely across donors. Immune exposure information for the cohort was limited to CMV serostatus. According to a later analysis, parvovirus B19, influenza, CMV and Epstein-Barr virus appeared linked to several top co-occurrence clusters. Specific HLA alleles were associated with 15,000 to 20,000 TCR beta sequences at a false discovery rate of 0.05 in a later analysis. A later genetic analysis associated a missense DCLRE1C variant with V-gene and J-gene trimming of TCR beta chains, and an independent cohort replicated the association. In vitro tests confirmed that a few of the cytomegalovirus-associated TCR beta chains recognize cytomegalovirus antigens. The earlier analysis of a few hundred of the donors excluded around 17 rarely observed V segments, including chromosome 9 orphons, because counts were too low. Correlated functional status among segregating V segments might be attributable to linkage disequilibrium, but an unknown experimental factor could not be ruled out. The 87-base-pair reads could not distinguish some IMGT-functional V segments, including TRBV6-2 and TRBV6-3, so those segments were excluded. A cluster of highly shared sequence variants was judged likely to represent a technical artifact of the sequencing pipeline. A later analysis found that most CMV-associated TCR beta chains appeared HLA-restricted, with HLA associations seemingly driven largely by CMV exposure.

The rearrangement joined TRBV7-2 to TRBJ1-2, with 8 junctional bases fitting TRBD1. The sequence was collected from a man aged 18-30 years in good health and CMV-seropositive. Source material: PBMCs. The CDR3 corresponds to CASSRKDREYGYTF. The sequenced DNA: TGTGCCAGCAGCAGAAAGGACAGGGAGTATGGCTACACCTTC.